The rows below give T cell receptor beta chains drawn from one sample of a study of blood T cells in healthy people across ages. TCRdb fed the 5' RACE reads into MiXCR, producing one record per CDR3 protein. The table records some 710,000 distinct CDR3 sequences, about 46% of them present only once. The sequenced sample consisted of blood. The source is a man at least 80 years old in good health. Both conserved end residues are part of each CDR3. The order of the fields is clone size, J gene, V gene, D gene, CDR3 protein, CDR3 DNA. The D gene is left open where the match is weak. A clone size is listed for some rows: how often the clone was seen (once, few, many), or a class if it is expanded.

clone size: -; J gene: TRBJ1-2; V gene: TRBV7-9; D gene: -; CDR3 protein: CASSPGGIYGYTF; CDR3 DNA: TGTGCCAGCAGCCCAGGCGGGATCTATGGCTACACCTTC
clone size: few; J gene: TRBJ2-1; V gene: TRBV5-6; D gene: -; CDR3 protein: CASSDGRTMNEQFF; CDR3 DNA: TGTGCCAGCAGCGACGGACGGACGATGAATGAGCAGTTCTTC
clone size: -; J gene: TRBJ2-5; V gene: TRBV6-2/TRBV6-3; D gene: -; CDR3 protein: CASRLTGREENEQYF; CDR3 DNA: TGTGCCAGCAGATTGACAGGGAGGGAGGAGAATGAGCAGTACTTC
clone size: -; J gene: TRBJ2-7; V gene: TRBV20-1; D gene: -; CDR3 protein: CSARGSTGPHEQYF; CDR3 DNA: TGCAGTGCTAGAGGCTCTACAGGGCCCCACGAGCAGTACTTC
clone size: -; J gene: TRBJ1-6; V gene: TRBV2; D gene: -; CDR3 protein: CASRDRVLRNSPLHF; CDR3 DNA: TGTGCCAGCAGAGATAGGGTGCTGAGGAATTCACCCCTCCACTTT
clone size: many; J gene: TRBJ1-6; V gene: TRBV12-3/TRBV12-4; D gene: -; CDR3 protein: CASSLVGLRSPLHF; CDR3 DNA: TGTGCCAGCAGTTTAGTCGGACTCAGGTCACCCCTCCACTTT
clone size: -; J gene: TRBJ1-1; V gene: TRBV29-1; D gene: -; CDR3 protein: CSVDGGRNTEAFF; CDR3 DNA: TGCAGCGTTGATGGGGGCCGGAACACTGAAGCTTTCTTT
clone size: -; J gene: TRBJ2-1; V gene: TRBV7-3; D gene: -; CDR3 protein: CASSRMDKHNEQFF; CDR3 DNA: TGTGCCAGCAGCCGAATGGACAAGCACAATGAGCAGTTCTTC
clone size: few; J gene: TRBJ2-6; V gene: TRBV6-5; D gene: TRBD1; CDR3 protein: CASSYSGTGAAGANVLTF; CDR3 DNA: TGTGCCAGCAGTTACTCCGGGACAGGGGCCGCGGGGGCCAACGTCCTGACTTTC
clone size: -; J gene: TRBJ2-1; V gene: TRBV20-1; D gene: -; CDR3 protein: CSARDRSLEWVYNEQFF; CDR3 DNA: TGCAGTGCTAGAGATCGAAGTCTGGAGTGGGTCTACAATGAGCAGTTCTTC
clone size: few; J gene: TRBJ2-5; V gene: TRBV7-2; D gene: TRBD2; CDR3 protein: CASSRLAGGPHEQYF; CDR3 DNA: TGTGCCAGCAGCCGACTAGCGGGAGGGCCGCATGAGCAGTACTTC
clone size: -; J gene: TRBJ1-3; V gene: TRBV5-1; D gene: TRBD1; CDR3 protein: CASSPGQGAGNTIYF; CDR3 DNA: TGCGCCAGCAGCCCGGGACAGGGCGCTGGAAACACCATATATTTT
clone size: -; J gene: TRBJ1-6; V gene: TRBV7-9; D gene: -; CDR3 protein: CASSLPGQNSPLHF; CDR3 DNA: TGTGCCAGCAGCCTCCCGGGCCAAAATTCACCCCTCCACTTT
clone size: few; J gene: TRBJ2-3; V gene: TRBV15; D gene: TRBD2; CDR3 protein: CATSREGTSGRSSDTQYF; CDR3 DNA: TGTGCCACCAGCAGAGAGGGGACTAGCGGGAGAAGCTCAGATACGCAGTATTTT
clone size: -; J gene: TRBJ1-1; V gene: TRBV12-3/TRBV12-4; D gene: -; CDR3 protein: CASRLSTEAFF; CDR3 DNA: TGTGCCAGTAGATTGAGCACTGAAGCTTTCTTT
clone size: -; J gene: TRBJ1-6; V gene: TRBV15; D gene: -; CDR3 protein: CATSRGAGSSYNSPLHF; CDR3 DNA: TGTGCCACCAGCAGAGGGGCAGGTAGCTCCTATAATTCACCCCTCCACTTT
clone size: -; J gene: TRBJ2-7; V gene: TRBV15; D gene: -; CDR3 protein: CATSNIKGLTYERYF; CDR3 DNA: TGTGCCACCAGCAACATAAAGGGGCTGACCTACGAGCGGTACTTC
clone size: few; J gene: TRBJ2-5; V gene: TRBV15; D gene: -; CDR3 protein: CATSRLQETQYF; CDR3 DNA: TGTGCCACCAGCAGACTCCAAGAGACCCAGTACTTC
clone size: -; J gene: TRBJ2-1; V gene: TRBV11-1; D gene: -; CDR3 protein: CASSLEAPYNEQFF; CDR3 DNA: TGTGCCAGCAGCTTAGAGGCACCTTACAATGAGCAGTTCTTC
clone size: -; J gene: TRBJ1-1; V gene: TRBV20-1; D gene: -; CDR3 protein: CSASKGNSNTEAFF; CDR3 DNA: TGCAGTGCTAGTAAGGGCAACTCCAACACTGAAGCTTTCTTT
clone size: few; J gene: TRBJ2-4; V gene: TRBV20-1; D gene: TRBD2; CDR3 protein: CSVAGLAGEGSDIQYF; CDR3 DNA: TGCAGTGTTGCGGGACTAGCGGGAGAAGGGTCGGACATTCAGTACTTC
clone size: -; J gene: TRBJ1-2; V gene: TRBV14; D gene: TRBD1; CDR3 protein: CASSRQGQGYGYTF; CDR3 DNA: TGTGCCAGCAGTCGACAGGGTCAAGGGTATGGCTACACCTTC
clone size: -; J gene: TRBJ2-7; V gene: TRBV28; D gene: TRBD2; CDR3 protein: CASSLNRLAGGSYEQYF; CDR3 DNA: TGTGCCAGCAGTTTGAACCGACTAGCGGGAGGCTCCTACGAGCAGTACTTC
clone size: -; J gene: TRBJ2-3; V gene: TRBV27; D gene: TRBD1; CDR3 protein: CASSLQGAWSGTDTQYF; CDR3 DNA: TGTGCCAGCAGTCTCCAGGGGGCGTGGAGTGGTACAGATACGCAGTATTTT
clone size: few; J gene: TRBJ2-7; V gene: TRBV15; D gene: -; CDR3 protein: CATSRDPKGVSYEQYF; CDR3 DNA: TGTGCCACCAGCAGAGATCCGAAGGGGGTCTCCTACGAGCAGTACTTC
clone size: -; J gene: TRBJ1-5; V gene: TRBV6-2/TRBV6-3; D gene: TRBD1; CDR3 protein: CASSYGTAQQPQHF; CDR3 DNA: TGTGCCAGCAGTTACGGGACAGCGCAGCAGCCCCAGCATTTT
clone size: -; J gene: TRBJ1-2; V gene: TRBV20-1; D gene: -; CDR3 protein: CSARTAGDGYTF; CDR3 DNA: TGCAGTGCTAGGACTGCTGGTGATGGCTACACCTTC
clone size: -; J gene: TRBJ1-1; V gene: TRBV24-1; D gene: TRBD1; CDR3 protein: CATSPKQGMNTEAFF; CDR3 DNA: TGTGCCACCAGCCCAAAACAGGGGATGAACACTGAAGCTTTCTTT
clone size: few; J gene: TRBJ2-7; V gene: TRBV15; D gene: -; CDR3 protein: CATSREGYEQYF; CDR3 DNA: TGTGCCACCAGCAGAGAGGGCTACGAGCAGTACTTC
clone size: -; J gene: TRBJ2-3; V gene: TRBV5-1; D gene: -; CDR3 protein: CASGSNPRGGTDTQYF; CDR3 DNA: TGCGCCAGCGGCTCAAATCCCAGGGGTGGAACAGATACGCAGTATTTT
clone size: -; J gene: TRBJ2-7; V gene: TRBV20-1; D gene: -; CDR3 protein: CSASVPSSSYEQYF; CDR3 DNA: TGCAGTGCTAGTGTTCCTAGCTCGTCCTACGAGCAGTACTTC
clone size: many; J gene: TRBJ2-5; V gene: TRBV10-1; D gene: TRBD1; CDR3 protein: CASSDLGQGKETQYF; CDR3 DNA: TGCGCCAGCAGTGACCTGGGACAGGGTAAAGAGACCCAGTACTTC
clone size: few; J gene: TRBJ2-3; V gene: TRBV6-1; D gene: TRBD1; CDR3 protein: CASSESRTGGADTQYF; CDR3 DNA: TGTGCCAGCAGTGAATCGAGGACAGGGGGCGCGGATACGCAGTATTTT
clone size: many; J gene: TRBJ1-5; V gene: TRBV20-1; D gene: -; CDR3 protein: CSASWGRNQPQHF; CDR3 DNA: TGCAGTGCTAGCTGGGGGAGAAATCAGCCCCAGCATTTT
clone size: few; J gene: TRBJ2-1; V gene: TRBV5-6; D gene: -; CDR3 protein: CASSAPAYSYNEQFF; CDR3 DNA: TGTGCCAGCAGCGCCCCTGCCTACTCCTACAATGAGCAGTTCTTC
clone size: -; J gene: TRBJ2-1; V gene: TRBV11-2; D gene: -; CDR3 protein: CASSSVRTHKDNEQFF; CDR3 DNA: TGTGCCAGCAGCTCCGTCCGGACCCACAAAGACAATGAGCAGTTCTTC
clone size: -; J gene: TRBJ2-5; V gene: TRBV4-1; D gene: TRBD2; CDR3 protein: CASSQLASGAPTKTQYF; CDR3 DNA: TGCGCCAGCAGCCAATTAGCTAGCGGGGCCCCCACGAAGACCCAGTACTTC
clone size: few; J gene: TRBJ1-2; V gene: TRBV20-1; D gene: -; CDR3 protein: CSAPWTVYGYTF; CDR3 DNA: TGCAGTGCTCCGTGGACAGTCTATGGCTACACCTTC